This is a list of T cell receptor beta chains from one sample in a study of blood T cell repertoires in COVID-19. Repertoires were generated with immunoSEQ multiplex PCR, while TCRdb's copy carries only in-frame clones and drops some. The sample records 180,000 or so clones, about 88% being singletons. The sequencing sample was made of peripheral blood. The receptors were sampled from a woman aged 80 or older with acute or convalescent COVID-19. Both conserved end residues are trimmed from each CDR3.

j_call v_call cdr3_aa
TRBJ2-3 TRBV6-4 ASSLIAGNTDTQY
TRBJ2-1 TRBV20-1 SASRLAGDNEQF
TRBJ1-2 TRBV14 ASSQGGYYGYT
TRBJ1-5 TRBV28 ASSIQYSNQPQH
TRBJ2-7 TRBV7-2 ASSVGTSGSYEQY
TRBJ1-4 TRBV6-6 ASLEVEKLF
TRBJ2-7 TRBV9 ASSVGALDYEQY
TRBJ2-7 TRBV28 ASFQGGYSNSYEQY
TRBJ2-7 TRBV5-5 ASSLDRTYEQY
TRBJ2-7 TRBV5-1 ASSSEGIVEQY
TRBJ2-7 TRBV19 ASSIYGLASSYEQY
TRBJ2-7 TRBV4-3 ASSQHHRGQGPLYEQY
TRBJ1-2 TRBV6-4 ASRTGTGPTYGYT
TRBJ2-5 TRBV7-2 ASSLGPQETQY
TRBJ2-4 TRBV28 ATGGLLAKNIQY
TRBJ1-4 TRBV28 ASFTGVEKLF
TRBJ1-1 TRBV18 ASSPQGTVVAF
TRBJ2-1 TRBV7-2 ASSLTREASYNEQF
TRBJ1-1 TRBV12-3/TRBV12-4 ASSQNFYTEAF
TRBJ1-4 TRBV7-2 ASSLFWGQGGEKLF
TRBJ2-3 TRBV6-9 PPRNAGGGLAGGVGTDTQY
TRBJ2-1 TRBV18 ASSPPGREFYNEQF
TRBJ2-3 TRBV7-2 ASSLWAPDTQY
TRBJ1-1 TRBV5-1 ASSLETGMNTEAF
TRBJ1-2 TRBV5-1 ASSLLQVSNGYT
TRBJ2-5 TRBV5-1 ASSDTSQETQY
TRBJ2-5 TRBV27 ASSARTGRETQY
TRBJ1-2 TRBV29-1 SVEERGRGNYGYT